These 21 T cell receptor beta chains share one sample of origin, sequenced in a study of blood T cells in healthy people across ages. Next came a second PCR, run for roughly 6 to 11 cycles, which used a sample-barcoded 5' primer along with a J-beta primer mix. TCRdb redid the calling of the 5' RACE reads with MiXCR, one entry per CDR3 protein. The sample lists about 1,400,000 distinct CDR3 sequences, 55% to 75% seen once, with over 5.5% in the top ten. The sample taken for sequencing was blood. These receptors were taken from a man between 18 and 29 years old in good health.

This clonotype appeared a single time. The rearrangement joins TRBV4-1 to TRBJ2-3; D may be TRBD1 (6 bases). Germline CDR1 is MGHRA and CDR2 is YSYEKL. The CDR3 is 15 residues long. Trimming took off 4 bases at V and 2 bases at J, with 13 bases between the two ends. CDR3 protein: CASSRNQGYTDTQYF. The CDR3 nucleotides read TGCGCCAGCAGCCGTAACCAGGGGTACACAGATACGCAGTATTTT.

The V and J genes are TRBV29-1 and TRBJ2-1; 9 bases are shared with TRBD2. With 6 bases clipped from V and 10 bases from J, the junction kept 7 bases outside the gene matches. The CDR3 totals 12 residues. The germline gives CDR1 SQVTM, CDR2 ANQGSEA. CDR3: CSVEKRGEEQFF. The CDR3 bases are TGCAGCGTGGAGAAGCGGGGGGAGGAGCAGTTCTTC.

A few counts support this clonotype. The chain recombines TRBV29-1 with TRBJ1-1; unclear D gene. Germline-derived CDR1 and CDR2 are SQVTM and ANQGSEA. The CDR3 is made up of 12 amino acids. V dropped 3 bases and J dropped 0 bases, with 5 bases sitting between them. CDR3: CSVDSMNTEAFF. The DNA of the CDR3 is TGCAGCGTTGACAGCATGAACACTGAAGCTTTCTTT.

The V and J genes are TRBV7-9 and TRBJ2-7, with D hard to call. The CDR3 length is 11 residues. V gave up 0 bases and J gave up 7 bases, with 4 bases separating them. Germline CDR1 and CDR2: SEHNR and FQNEAQ (reference sequence). The CDR3 nucleotides are TGTGCCAGCAGCTTAGCTACTGAGCAGTACTTC. It encodes CASSLATEQYF.

This clonotype showed up just a few times. The germline gene is not matched at one end of the junction; a read error may be the cause. CDR3 amino acids: CASRESGTLNEKLFF. The CDR3 region has the DNA TGTGCCAGCAGGGAATCCGGGACCCTCAATGAAAAACTGTTTTTT. The J gene is TRBJ1-4, the V gene TRBV25-1, with D perhaps TRBD1 (5 bases). This CDR3 has 15 residues. Germline V CDR1 and CDR2: MGHDK, SYGVNS.

V gene TRBV27 combines with J gene TRBJ2-2, with D possibly called TRBD1 or TRBD2 (5 bases each). CDR1 MNHEY and CDR2 SMNVEV come from the germline V gene (reference sequence). With 5 bases removed from V and 7 bases from J, the gap between germline ends came to 17 bases. The length of the CDR3 is 15 residues. Here the CDR3 DNA reads TGTGCCAGCAGTCCGGGTTTTGGGGGTCTCGGGGAGCTGTTTTTT. Translating it yields CASSPGFGGLGELFF.

The chain links TRBV12-3 or TRBV12-4 to TRBJ2-1; no definite D call. V lost 7 bases, J lost 10 bases, and 11 bases lay in between. The CDR3 is 11 residues long. The chain's CDR3 is CASTFHGEQFF. CDR3 DNA: TGTGCCAGCACTTTCCACGGGGAGCAGTTCTTC.

This chain connects TRBV2 to TRBJ1-1; D perhaps matches TRBD1 (5 bases). V lost 6 bases to trimming and J lost 1 base, with 12 bases between them. The germline V gene has CDR1 SNHLY and CDR2 FYNNEI. The CDR3 consists of 14 residues. CDR3 amino acids: CASRNPGTNTEAFF. CDR3 in DNA: TGTGCCAGCAGGAACCCAGGGACGAACACTGAAGCTTTCTTT.

This clonotype was seen repeatedly, ten times or more. The gene calls are TRBV29-1 and TRBJ2-7; the match to TRBD2 covers 8 bases. Germline loops: CDR1 SQVTM, CDR2 ANQGSEA. CDR3 length: 12 amino acids. Trimming cost V 3 bases and J 5 bases; bases outside gene matches: 3. The CDR3 DNA is TGCAGCGTTGACCGGGGGGGGGACGAGCAGTACTTC. Translated, it gives CSVDRGGDEQYF.

The chain employs TRBV4-1 and TRBJ2-1; D remains ambiguous. The CDR3 extends over 16 amino acids. Germline V gene lookup returns CDR1 MGHRA and CDR2 YSYEKL. Trimming took off 2 bases at V and 1 base at J, with 12 bases between the two ends. This CDR3 reads CASSQPFRQSYNEQFF. The CDR3 DNA reads TGCGCCAGCAGCCAACCCTTTCGGCAATCCTACAATGAGCAGTTCTTC.

This clonotype was seen a few times. The rearrangement uses TRBV29-1 and TRBJ1-1; the D is unclear. Germline V CDR1 and CDR2: SQVTM, ANQGSEA. This CDR3 region has 11 residues. The CDR3 is CSFQENTEAFF. Written as DNA, the CDR3 is TGCAGTTTTCAGGAGAACACTGAAGCTTTCTTT.

This clonotype turned up a few times. The gene calls are TRBV20-1 and TRBJ2-5, with D possibly matching TRBD2 (5 bases). Germline V gives CDR1 DFQATT, CDR2 SNEGSKA (reference sequence). The CDR3 has 14 residues. V was cut by 5 bases and J by 4 bases, with 17 bases left in between. The DNA for the CDR3 is TGCAGTGCTGGACCCAAGGGAGCCATAGAGACCCAGTACTTC. It translates to CSAGPKGAIETQYF.

This chain links TRBV6-5 with TRBJ1-2; TRBD1 aligns across 8 bases. J gave up 6 bases and V 5 bases, and 8 bases lay outside the gene matches. CDR3 length: 14 residues. Per germline, CDR1 MNHEY and CDR2 SVGAGI. The CDR3 loop is CASSPGTGPNGYTF. The CDR3 coding sequence is TGTGCCAGCAGTCCGGGGACAGGTCCTAATGGCTACACCTTC.

As concerns this clonotype: An end of the junction does not agree with germline; a read error may underlie this. CDR3 amino acids: CASSLVGRGVSSYEQYF. The CDR3 DNA sequence: TGCGCCAGCAGCTTAGTGGGGCGGGGGGTTAGCTCCTACGAGCAGTACTTC. The chain recombines TRBV7-2 with TRBJ2-7; TRBD2 matches 8 bases. CDR3 length equals 17 residues. Germline loops: CDR1 SGHTA, CDR2 FQGNSA.

This clonotype was detected once. The chain carries TRBV14 and TRBJ2-4; TRBD1 aligns across 7 bases. The closer fit of TRBJ2-7 to the DNA end suggests the J call may be wrong. The CDR3 spans 13 residues. Germline CDR1 and CDR2: SGHDN and FVKESK. CDR3 in amino acids: CASSPKTGTEQYF. The CDR3, as DNA: TGTGCCAGCAGCCCAAAGACAGGGACCGAGCAGTACTTC.

This chain links TRBV12-5 with TRBJ2-5, with TRBD2 matching 10 bases. The V gene's germline CDR1 is LGHNT and CDR2 FRNRAP. The trim removed 1 base at V and 11 bases at J, leaving 10 bases unmatched. There are 15 residues in the CDR3. DNA of the CDR3: TGTGCTAGTGGTTTGGCTAGCGGGGGCATCAATGAGCAGTACTTC. Translation: CASGLASGGINEQYF.

The chain combines TRBV11-2 with TRBJ2-7; maybe TRBD2 (6 bases). Trimming left V 1 base short and J 3 bases short, with 16 bases between. CDR3 length equals 16 residues. From germline, CDR1 is SGHAT and CDR2 FQNNGV. The DNA for the CDR3 is TGTGCCAGCAGCTTAGGACTAGGGCGTCAGGGCTACGAGCAGTACTTC. Encoded protein: CASSLGLGRQGYEQYF.

The rearrangement uses TRBV9 and TRBJ1-3; 8 bases are a match to TRBD1. The CDR3 consists of 17 residues. Trimming cost V 3 bases and J 2 bases; bases outside gene matches: 10. Looked up from germline, CDR1 is SGDLS and CDR2 is YYNGEE. The CDR3 DNA follows: TGTGCCAGCAGCGCTCCCCGACAGGGGACGACTGGAAACACCATATATTTT. Translated, it gives CASSAPRQGTTGNTIYF.

J is TRBJ2-7 and V is TRBV21-1; the table gives TRBD2 as D, unverified against the DNA. TRBV21-1 is annotated as a pseudogene. The CDR3 length is 20 residues. The CDR3 spells CASSKGTSRDSQYLRREQYF. The DNA for the CDR3 is TGTGCCAGCAGCAAAGGGACGTCGCGGGACTCACAGTATCTTAGGAGGGAGCAGTACTTC.

About this clonotype itself: At one end the junction does not follow the germline gene, possibly because of a read error. V and J are TRBV19 and TRBJ1-5; the D gene is possibly TRBD1 (6 bases). CDR3 length: 15 amino acids. Germline loops: CDR1 LNHDA, CDR2 SQIVND (reference sequence). CDR3 in DNA: TGTGCCAGTAGTAGCGGGTCGGGGGGCAATCAGCCCGAGCATTTT. This sequence encodes CASSSGSGGNQPEHF.

There are a few counts of this clonotype. The chain joins TRBV20-1 to TRBJ1-2; the D is unclear. This CDR3 comprises 13 residues. Germline V gives CDR1 DFQATT, CDR2 SNEGSKA (reference sequence). V was pared by 2 bases and J by 8 bases, with 15 bases between. The CDR3 region has the DNA TGCAGTGCTAGATGGCTCATGGGTTTCGGCTACACCTTC. It translates to CSARWLMGFGYTF.